What follows are 27 T cell receptor beta chains derived from one specimen sequenced in a study of technical replicates of blood from several donors. The method was immunoSEQ multiplex PCR; TCRdb's version includes in-frame clones alone and lacks a portion of them. Of tens of thousands of clones listed, just under 95% are singletons. The sample comprised PBMCs. The receptors originated from a human donor in good health. Some clones in this sample may be carry-over from other donors' samples.

The chain has TRBV15 and TRBJ2-5; 8 bases line up with TRBD2. Germline trimming cut 1 base from V and 2 bases from J; bases unmatched to any gene: 12. The CDR3 runs to 18 residues. In germline, CDR1 is LNHNV, CDR2 YYDKDF (reference sequence). The CDR3 bases are TGTGCCACCAGCAGAGGGTCCTCGGCAGCGGGGGAACAAGAGACCCAGTACTTC. This translates into CATSRGSSAAGEQETQYF.

This clone was seen only once. V and J are TRBV2 and TRBJ2-7, with 8 bases lining up with TRBD1. Germline V lookup: CDR1 SNHLY, CDR2 FYNNEI. The CDR3 is 14 residues long. With V trimmed by 1 base and J by 3 bases, 2 bases remained unmatched. The DNA of the CDR3 is TGTGCCAGCAGTGAAGGGACAGGGAGCTACGAGCAGTACTTC. Translation gives CASSEGTGSYEQYF.

The chain uses TRBV5-6 and TRBJ2-3; 8 bases are a match to TRBD2. The germline V gene encodes CDR1 SGHDT and CDR2 YYEEEE. J lost 4 bases, V lost 1 base, and 5 bases had no gene match. The CDR3 contains 15 residues. In DNA form, the CDR3 reads TGTGCCAGCAGCTTGAGGGTCGGGAGGGCAGATACGCAGTATTTT. Encoded protein: CASSLRVGRADTQYF.

The chain carries TRBV4-1 and TRBJ2-7; D may be TRBD2 (6 bases). V dropped 0 bases and J dropped 3 bases, with 15 bases sitting between them. This CDR3 spans 16 amino acids. Per germline, CDR1 MGHRA and CDR2 YSYEKL. CDR3 loop: CASSQDPGDGGYEQYF. The CDR3 DNA sequence: TGCGCCAGCAGCCAAGATCCGGGGGATGGTGGCTACGAGCAGTACTTC.

The chain recombines TRBV6-6 with TRBJ1-2; TRBD1 might be the D (5 bases). The V gene's germline CDR1 is MNHNY and CDR2 SVGAGI (reference sequence). Trimming shortened V by 7 bases and J by 2 bases, and 14 bases separated the two germline ends. This CDR3 is built from 14 residues. The CDR3 DNA sequence: TGTGCCAGCACCCGAAGTGGGGCCAACTATGGCTACACCTTC. Translation: CASTRSGANYGYTF.

The chain employs TRBV7-2 and TRBJ2-5; 7 bases fit TRBD2. This CDR3 spans 12 amino acids. Germline V gene data show CDR1 as SGHTA and CDR2 as FQGNSA. V was pared by 5 bases and J by 5 bases, with 2 bases of the junction left unmatched. The CDR3 reads CASSPRGETQYF. The CDR3 bases are TGTGCCAGCAGCCCGCGGGGGGAGACCCAGTACTTC. The variable domain in full, completed from reference TRBV7-2 and TRBJ2-5, reads GAGVSQSPSNKVTEKGKDVELRCDPISGHTALYWYRQSLGQGLEFLIYFQGNSAPDKSGLPSDRFSAERTGGSVSTLTIQRTQQEDSAVYLCASSPRGETQYFGPGTRLLVL.

The gene calls are TRBV5-6 and TRBJ2-5, with 7 bases that match TRBD1. The germline CDR1 and CDR2 sequences are SGHDT and YYEEEE. The CDR3 covers 14 residues. Trimming cost V 0 bases and J 2 bases; bases outside gene matches: 1. CDR3 DNA sequence: TGTGCCAGCAGCTTGGCGGGACAGCAAGAGACCCAGTACTTC. Protein: CASSLAGQQETQYF.

J is TRBJ2-3 and V is TRBV5-1, with TRBD2 identical over 8 bases. This CDR3 has 16 amino acids. After removal of 1 base from V and 2 bases from J, the junction contained 6 bases not matched to a gene. Germline V CDR1 and CDR2: SGHRS, YFSETQ. In DNA form, the CDR3 reads TGCGCCAGCAGCTTGAGACAGCGGGAGCTCACAGATACGCAGTATTTT. Encoded protein: CASSLRQRELTDTQYF.

This chain connects TRBV19 to TRBJ2-7, with D tentatively TRBD2 (5 bases). Germline V gene lookup returns CDR1 LNHDA and CDR2 SQIVND (reference sequence). CDR3 length: 13 residues. V lost 3 bases, J lost 1 base, and 7 bases lay in between. For the CDR3, the DNA is TGTGCCAGTAGTATTGGCGGGTCCTACGAGCAGTACTTC. Residues: CASSIGGSYEQYF.

This chain connects TRBV7-2 to TRBJ2-3; D perhaps matches TRBD2 (6 bases). CDR1 and CDR2 (germline): SGHTA, FQGNSA. The CDR3 is made up of 15 amino acids. V was trimmed by 4 bases and J by 5 bases, leaving 16 bases between them. The CDR3 DNA reads as TGTGCCAGCAGCTCCTCTAGCGCATCGGGAGATACGCAGTATTTT. Translation: CASSSSSASGDTQYF. The variable domain in full, completed from reference TRBV7-2 and TRBJ2-3, reads GAGVSQSPSNKVTEKGKDVELRCDPISGHTALYWYRQSLGQGLEFLIYFQGNSAPDKSGLPSDRFSAERTGGSVSTLTIQRTQQEDSAVYLCASSSSSASGDTQYFGPGTRLTVL.

This chain connects TRBV6-4 to TRBJ2-1; D perhaps matches TRBD2 (6 bases). CDR3 length: 15 amino acids. Trimming removed 7 bases from V and 4 bases from J, with 17 bases in between. The germline V gene has CDR1 MRHNA and CDR2 SNTAGT. CDR3 sequence reads: CASTPEAGGYNEQFF. The CDR3 nucleotides are TGTGCCAGCACCCCCGAGGCCGGGGGATACAATGAGCAGTTCTTC.

This clone was recorded once. The genes are TRBV7-2 and TRBJ2-3; weak D call: TRBD2 (6 bases). Between the trimmed V and J ends, which lost 5 bases and 0 bases, there was a span of 12 bases. This CDR3 is 15 amino acids long. CDR1 SGHTA and CDR2 FQGNSA come from the germline V gene. CDR3 region: CASSPRSGSTDTQYF. The CDR3 nucleotides are TGTGCCAGCAGCCCCAGGAGCGGGAGCACAGATACGCAGTATTTT. Full variable domain (outside the CDR3, taken from reference TRBV7-2 and TRBJ2-3): GAGVSQSPSNKVTEKGKDVELRCDPISGHTALYWYRQSLGQGLEFLIYFQGNSAPDKSGLPSDRFSAERTGGSVSTLTIQRTQQEDSAVYLCASSPRSGSTDTQYFGPGTRLTVL.

The CDR3 is CASSVGVLGGTQYF. DNA for the CDR3: TGTGCCAGTAGCGTGGGGGTCTTAGGGGGGACCCAGTACTTC. V gene TRBV19 combines with J gene TRBJ2-5, with D possibly TRBD1 on 6 matching bases. The V gene lost 6 bases and the J gene lost 7 bases, with 18 bases spanning the gap. The CDR3 has 14 residues. Germline CDR1 is LNHDA and CDR2 is SQIVND (reference sequence).

This clone appeared a single time. This chain connects TRBV9 to TRBJ1-5, with 9 bases identical to TRBD1. With V trimmed by 3 bases and J by 3 bases, 4 bases remained unmatched. Germline V CDR1 and CDR2: SGDLS, YYNGEE. The CDR3 totals 15 residues. The CDR3: CASSATGGDNQPQHF. The CDR3 nucleotides read TGTGCCAGCAGCGCCACAGGGGGCGACAATCAGCCCCAGCATTTT.

The chain couples TRBV18 to TRBJ1-3; D call uncertain. The V end was cut by 5 bases, the J end by 0 bases, with 11 bases between. The germline V gene encodes CDR1 KGHSH and CDR2 LQKENI. The CDR3 contains 15 residues. CDR3 protein: CASSTTALSGNTIYF. CDR3 in DNA: TGTGCCAGCTCAACGACTGCCCTCTCTGGAAACACCATATATTTT. Together with reference TRBV18 and TRBJ1-3, the CDR3 gives the full variable domain: NAGVMQNPRHLVRRRGQEARLRCSPMKGHSHVYWYRQLPEEGLKFMVYLQKENIIDESGMPKERFSAEFPKEGPSILRIQQVVRGDSAAYFCASSTTALSGNTIYFGEGSWLTVV.

The CDR3 bases are TGCGCCAGCAGCCAACCCACCGGGACACGACCTAATCAGCCCCAGCATTTT. Its protein product is CASSQPTGTRPNQPQHF. The V call is TRBV4-1, the J call TRBJ1-5, with D possibly TRBD1 on 6 matching bases. Trimming took 2 bases from V and 4 from J, leaving 18 bases between them. Per germline, CDR1 MGHRA and CDR2 YSYEKL. This CDR3 region has 17 residues.

Here the CDR3 reads CASSQDPGQENIQYF. CDR3 nucleotides: TGCGCCAGCAGCCAAGATCCGGGACAGGAAAACATTCAGTACTTC. V and J are TRBV4-3 and TRBJ2-4; 8 nucleotides match TRBD1. Germline values: CDR1 LGHNA, CDR2 YSLEER. The CDR3 is made up of 15 amino acids. Trimming took 0 bases from V and 5 from J; bases not matched to a gene: 3.

This clone has more than one count but fewer than ten. The chain carries TRBV30 and TRBJ2-5; TRBD1 aligns across 9 bases. The CDR3 totals 16 residues. With 1 base clipped from V and 3 bases from J, the junction kept 9 bases outside the gene matches. Germline loops: CDR1 GTSNPN, CDR2 SVGIG (reference sequence). This chain's CDR3 is CAWSAEGQGRKETQYF. CDR3 sequence (DNA): TGTGCCTGGAGTGCCGAGGGACAGGGAAGAAAAGAGACCCAGTACTTC.

The V call is TRBV30, the J call TRBJ2-7; D is undetermined. CDR3 length: 10 residues. The germline CDR1 and CDR2 sequences are GTSNPN and SVGIG (reference sequence). Trimming left V 4 bases short and J 3 bases short, with 4 bases between. The CDR3 sequence: CAWTDYEQYF. DNA of the CDR3: TGTGCCTGGACAGACTACGAGCAGTACTTC. Together with reference TRBV30 and TRBJ2-7, the CDR3 gives the full variable domain: SQTIHQWPATLVQPVGSPLSLECTVEGTSNPNLYWYRQAAGRGLQLLFYSVGIGQISSEVPQNLSASRPQDRQFILSSKKLLLSDSGFYLCAWTDYEQYFGPGTRLTVT.

The chain combines TRBV2 with TRBJ2-7, with TRBD2 identical over 7 bases. V lost 8 bases and J lost 0; bases outside the gene matches: 7. The V gene's germline CDR1 is SNHLY and CDR2 FYNNEI. The CDR3 is made up of 14 amino acids. The CDR3 DNA sequence: TGTGCCAGCGGTAATGGGGGGGACTCCTACGAGCAGTACTTC. It is translated as CASGNGGDSYEQYF. The full variable domain, completed using reference TRBV2 and TRBJ2-7, is EPEVTQTPSHQVTQMGQEVILRCVPISNHLYFYWYRQILGQKVEFLVSFYNNEISEKSEIFDDQFSVERPDGSNFTLKIRSTKLEDSAMYFCASGNGGDSYEQYFGPGTRLTVT.

The chain links TRBV11-1 to TRBJ2-1, with TRBD2 matching over 7 bases. The CDR3 consists of 15 residues. The J segment lost 3 bases and the V segment lost 5 bases, leaving 7 bases of the junction unmatched. Germline lookup yields CDR1 SGHAT and CDR2 FQDESV (reference sequence). The CDR3 nucleotides are TGTGCCAGCAGCATGAGGCGGGGGATCTACAATGAGCAGTTCTTC. Its translation is CASSMRRGIYNEQFF.

The rearrangement links TRBV29-1 to TRBJ1-1; D is unresolved. V was shortened by 6 bases and J by 8 bases, with 16 bases between the two germline ends. Per germline, CDR1 SQVTM and CDR2 ANQGSEA. The CDR3 has 12 residues. The CDR3 region is CSVLPREREAFF. The CDR3 region has the DNA TGCAGCGTGCTACCAAGGGAGAGGGAAGCTTTCTTT. The variable domain in full, completed from reference TRBV29-1 and TRBJ1-1, reads SAVISQKPSRDICQRGTSLTIQCQVDSQVTMMFWYRQQPGQSLTLIATANQGSEATYESGFVIDKFPISRPNLTFSTLTVSNMSPEDSSIYLCSVLPREREAFFGQGTRLTVV.

The CDR3 bases are TGTGCCAGCAGTTACTCGGGGAGTGTCCATGGCTACACCTTC. Translating it yields CASSYSGSVHGYTF. V usage is TRBV6-5 and J usage is TRBJ1-2; D is unresolved. CDR3 length equals 14 residues. Trimming cost V 0 bases and J 6 bases, with 11 bases left between them. CDR1 and CDR2 (germline): MNHEY, SVGAGI.

A few counts support this clone. This chain joins TRBV27 and TRBJ1-2, with D uncertain. The CDR3 contains 15 residues. Trimming shortened V by 5 bases and J by 5 bases, and 18 bases separated the two germline ends. CDR1 is MNHEY and CDR2 is SMNVEV in the germline V gene (reference sequence). The CDR3, as DNA: TGTGCCAGCAGTCCCTTACTCGGAGGAACGTATGGCTACACCTTC. This gives the protein CASSPLLGGTYGYTF.

The genes are TRBV7-2 and TRBJ1-2; 9 positions match TRBD1. The V gene end was trimmed by 8 bases and the J gene end by 4 bases; junction bases not matched to a gene: 11. Germline values: CDR1 SGHTA, CDR2 FQGNSA. This CDR3 region has 15 residues. In nucleotides, the CDR3 is TGTGCCAGCGGTCCCCCGGGACAGGGTACCTATGGCTACACCTTC. The encoded protein is CASGPPGQGTYGYTF.

The rearrangement uses TRBV2 and TRBJ2-5, with D possibly matching TRBD1 (6 bases). This CDR3 is built from 13 residues. Germline V gene data show CDR1 as SNHLY and CDR2 as FYNNEI. V lost 4 bases, J lost 2 bases, and 8 bases lay in between. The CDR3 spells CASSGDRQETQYF. The CDR3 DNA reads TGTGCCAGCAGTGGAGACAGGCAAGAGACCCAGTACTTC.

V and J are TRBV7-2 and TRBJ2-5; TRBD2 aligns across 11 bases. CDR1 and CDR2 from the germline V gene are SGHTA and FQGNSA. The CDR3 is made up of 17 amino acids. V lost 1 base and J lost 4; bases outside the gene matches: 8. Here the CDR3 reads CASSLVGSGGARETQYF. The CDR3 DNA reads as TGTGCCAGCAGCTTAGTAGGTAGCGGGGGGGCCCGAGAGACCCAGTACTTC.